This T cell receptor beta chain derives from a study of blood T cell repertoires in COVID-19. For the study at large: Spain, Italy and the United States supplied samples that represented acute and convalescent COVID-19. The analysed material was cDNA or gDNA that came from T cells, B-cell-depleted T cells, or PBMCs.

In germline, CDR1 is MNHNY, CDR2 SVGAGI (reference sequence). The CDR3 loop spans 14 amino acids. V lost 4 bases and J lost 3, with 10 bases in between. Clones were read by immunoSEQ multiplex PCR, and TCRdb kept only the in-frame ones, dropping some. The sample yields some 130,000 clones, more than 70% seen once. The chain joins TRBV6-6 to TRBJ1-5; tentative D call: TRBD1 (6 bases). The sample comprised peripheral blood. This receptor was obtained from a man aged 50 to 60 with acute or convalescent COVID-19. The CDR3 DNA follows: TGTGCCAGCAGTTCCGGACAGATCAATCAGCCCCAGCATTTT. Translating gives CASSSGQINQPQHF.